What follows are 3 T cell receptor beta chains derived from one specimen sequenced in a study of OX40 agonist ivuxolimab in advanced cancers. Produced via immunoSEQ multiplex PCR; TCRdb's table is partial and in-frame only. The sample lists 50,000 to 65,000 clones, over 75% occurring once. Sequenced here: CD4+ or CD8+ T cells sorted from blood, sampled in a trial of the OX40 agonist ivuxolimab. The receptors were sampled from an adult with an advanced solid tumor such as melanoma, head and neck, liver or kidney cancer.

The chain couples TRBV27 to TRBJ1-3, with D maybe TRBD1 (6 bases). The CDR3 loop spans 16 amino acids. V was shortened by 2 bases and J by 2 bases, with 13 bases between the two germline ends. Germline V gene lookup returns CDR1 MNHEY and CDR2 SMNVEV (reference sequence). The CDR3 loop is CASSLAAQGPGNTIYF. The DNA of the CDR3 is TGTGCCAGCAGTTTAGCGGCGCAGGGGCCTGGAAACACCATATATTTT.

The chain couples TRBV6-5 to TRBJ2-3; TRBD2 might be the D (6 bases). The CDR3 covers 15 residues. The germline V gene encodes CDR1 MNHEY and CDR2 SVGAGI. Trimming removed 1 base at V and 0 bases at J, with 8 bases between. This CDR3 is CASSYWRGSTDTQYF. The CDR3 DNA reads as TGTGCCAGCAGTTACTGGCGGGGTAGCACAGATACGCAGTATTTT.

The rearrangement uses TRBV15 and TRBJ1-4; tentative D call: TRBD1 (5 bases). Between the trimmed V and J ends, which lost 5 bases and 5 bases, there was a span of 15 bases. The CDR3 loop spans 15 amino acids. The germline CDR1 and CDR2 sequences are LNHNV and YYDKDF (reference sequence). The CDR3 protein is CATSAGRTPNEKLFF. The CDR3 DNA reads TGTGCCACCAGCGCGGGGCGGACTCCCAATGAAAAACTGTTTTTT.